The T cell receptor (beta chain) described here comes from a study of a mutant IDH1 vaccine in newly diagnosed glioma. Time point specified: baseline, week 1 (first vaccination visit). Documented treatment: pre-vaccination baseline after standard-of-care therapy. The V segment lost 2 bases and the J segment 7 bases; nucleotides outside the gene matches: 6. The germline V gene encodes CDR1 SNHLY and CDR2 FYNNEI. This CDR3 contains 14 residues. Method: immunoSEQ multiplex PCR; TCRdb's copy keeps in-frame clones and lacks some. The sample consists of some 61,000 clones, about 86% of them appearing once. The TCR was taken from a man aged 25 to 40 with glioma. Source: PBMCs, taken from a glioma patient treated with radiotherapy, temozolomide or both. The chain has TRBV2 and TRBJ2-5; 8 nucleotides line up with TRBD1. The CDR3 sequence: CASSEFLQGGTQYF. In DNA, the CDR3 is TGTGCCAGCAGTGAATTTTTACAGGGGGGGACCCAGTACTTC.